Below, one T cell receptor beta chain is given with its context. Clinical symptoms, serum thyroxine, TRAb, thyroid ultrasound and orbital computed tomography informed diagnoses. This entry belongs to a study of T cells in Graves' hyperthyroidism and ophthalmopathy. Turning to the study itself: Peripheral blood collection took place at initial diagnosis, before any treatment.

Using RNA transcripts as the source, TCR beta CDR3 regions were amplified. The HTBI primer set served for first-round RT-PCR of the TCR CDR3. TCRdb analysed the multiplex PCR reads with MiXCR anew, one entry per CDR3 protein. Of approximately 590,000 distinct CDR3 sequences listed, 15% to 18% are singletons. With 9 bases clipped from V and 0 bases from J, the junction kept 14 bases outside the gene matches. The length of the CDR3 is 17 residues. The germline V gene has CDR1 MNHNS and CDR2 SASEGT. This TCR derives from a woman aged 25 to 39 with Graves' hyperthyroidism. The chain links TRBV6-1 to TRBJ2-1, with 7 bases lining up with TRBD2. The material sequenced was blood. CDR3 region: CARTGTMWKSSYNEQFF. As DNA, the CDR3 is TGTGCCAGGACCGGGACTATGTGGAAGAGCTCCTACAATGAGCAGTTCTTC.